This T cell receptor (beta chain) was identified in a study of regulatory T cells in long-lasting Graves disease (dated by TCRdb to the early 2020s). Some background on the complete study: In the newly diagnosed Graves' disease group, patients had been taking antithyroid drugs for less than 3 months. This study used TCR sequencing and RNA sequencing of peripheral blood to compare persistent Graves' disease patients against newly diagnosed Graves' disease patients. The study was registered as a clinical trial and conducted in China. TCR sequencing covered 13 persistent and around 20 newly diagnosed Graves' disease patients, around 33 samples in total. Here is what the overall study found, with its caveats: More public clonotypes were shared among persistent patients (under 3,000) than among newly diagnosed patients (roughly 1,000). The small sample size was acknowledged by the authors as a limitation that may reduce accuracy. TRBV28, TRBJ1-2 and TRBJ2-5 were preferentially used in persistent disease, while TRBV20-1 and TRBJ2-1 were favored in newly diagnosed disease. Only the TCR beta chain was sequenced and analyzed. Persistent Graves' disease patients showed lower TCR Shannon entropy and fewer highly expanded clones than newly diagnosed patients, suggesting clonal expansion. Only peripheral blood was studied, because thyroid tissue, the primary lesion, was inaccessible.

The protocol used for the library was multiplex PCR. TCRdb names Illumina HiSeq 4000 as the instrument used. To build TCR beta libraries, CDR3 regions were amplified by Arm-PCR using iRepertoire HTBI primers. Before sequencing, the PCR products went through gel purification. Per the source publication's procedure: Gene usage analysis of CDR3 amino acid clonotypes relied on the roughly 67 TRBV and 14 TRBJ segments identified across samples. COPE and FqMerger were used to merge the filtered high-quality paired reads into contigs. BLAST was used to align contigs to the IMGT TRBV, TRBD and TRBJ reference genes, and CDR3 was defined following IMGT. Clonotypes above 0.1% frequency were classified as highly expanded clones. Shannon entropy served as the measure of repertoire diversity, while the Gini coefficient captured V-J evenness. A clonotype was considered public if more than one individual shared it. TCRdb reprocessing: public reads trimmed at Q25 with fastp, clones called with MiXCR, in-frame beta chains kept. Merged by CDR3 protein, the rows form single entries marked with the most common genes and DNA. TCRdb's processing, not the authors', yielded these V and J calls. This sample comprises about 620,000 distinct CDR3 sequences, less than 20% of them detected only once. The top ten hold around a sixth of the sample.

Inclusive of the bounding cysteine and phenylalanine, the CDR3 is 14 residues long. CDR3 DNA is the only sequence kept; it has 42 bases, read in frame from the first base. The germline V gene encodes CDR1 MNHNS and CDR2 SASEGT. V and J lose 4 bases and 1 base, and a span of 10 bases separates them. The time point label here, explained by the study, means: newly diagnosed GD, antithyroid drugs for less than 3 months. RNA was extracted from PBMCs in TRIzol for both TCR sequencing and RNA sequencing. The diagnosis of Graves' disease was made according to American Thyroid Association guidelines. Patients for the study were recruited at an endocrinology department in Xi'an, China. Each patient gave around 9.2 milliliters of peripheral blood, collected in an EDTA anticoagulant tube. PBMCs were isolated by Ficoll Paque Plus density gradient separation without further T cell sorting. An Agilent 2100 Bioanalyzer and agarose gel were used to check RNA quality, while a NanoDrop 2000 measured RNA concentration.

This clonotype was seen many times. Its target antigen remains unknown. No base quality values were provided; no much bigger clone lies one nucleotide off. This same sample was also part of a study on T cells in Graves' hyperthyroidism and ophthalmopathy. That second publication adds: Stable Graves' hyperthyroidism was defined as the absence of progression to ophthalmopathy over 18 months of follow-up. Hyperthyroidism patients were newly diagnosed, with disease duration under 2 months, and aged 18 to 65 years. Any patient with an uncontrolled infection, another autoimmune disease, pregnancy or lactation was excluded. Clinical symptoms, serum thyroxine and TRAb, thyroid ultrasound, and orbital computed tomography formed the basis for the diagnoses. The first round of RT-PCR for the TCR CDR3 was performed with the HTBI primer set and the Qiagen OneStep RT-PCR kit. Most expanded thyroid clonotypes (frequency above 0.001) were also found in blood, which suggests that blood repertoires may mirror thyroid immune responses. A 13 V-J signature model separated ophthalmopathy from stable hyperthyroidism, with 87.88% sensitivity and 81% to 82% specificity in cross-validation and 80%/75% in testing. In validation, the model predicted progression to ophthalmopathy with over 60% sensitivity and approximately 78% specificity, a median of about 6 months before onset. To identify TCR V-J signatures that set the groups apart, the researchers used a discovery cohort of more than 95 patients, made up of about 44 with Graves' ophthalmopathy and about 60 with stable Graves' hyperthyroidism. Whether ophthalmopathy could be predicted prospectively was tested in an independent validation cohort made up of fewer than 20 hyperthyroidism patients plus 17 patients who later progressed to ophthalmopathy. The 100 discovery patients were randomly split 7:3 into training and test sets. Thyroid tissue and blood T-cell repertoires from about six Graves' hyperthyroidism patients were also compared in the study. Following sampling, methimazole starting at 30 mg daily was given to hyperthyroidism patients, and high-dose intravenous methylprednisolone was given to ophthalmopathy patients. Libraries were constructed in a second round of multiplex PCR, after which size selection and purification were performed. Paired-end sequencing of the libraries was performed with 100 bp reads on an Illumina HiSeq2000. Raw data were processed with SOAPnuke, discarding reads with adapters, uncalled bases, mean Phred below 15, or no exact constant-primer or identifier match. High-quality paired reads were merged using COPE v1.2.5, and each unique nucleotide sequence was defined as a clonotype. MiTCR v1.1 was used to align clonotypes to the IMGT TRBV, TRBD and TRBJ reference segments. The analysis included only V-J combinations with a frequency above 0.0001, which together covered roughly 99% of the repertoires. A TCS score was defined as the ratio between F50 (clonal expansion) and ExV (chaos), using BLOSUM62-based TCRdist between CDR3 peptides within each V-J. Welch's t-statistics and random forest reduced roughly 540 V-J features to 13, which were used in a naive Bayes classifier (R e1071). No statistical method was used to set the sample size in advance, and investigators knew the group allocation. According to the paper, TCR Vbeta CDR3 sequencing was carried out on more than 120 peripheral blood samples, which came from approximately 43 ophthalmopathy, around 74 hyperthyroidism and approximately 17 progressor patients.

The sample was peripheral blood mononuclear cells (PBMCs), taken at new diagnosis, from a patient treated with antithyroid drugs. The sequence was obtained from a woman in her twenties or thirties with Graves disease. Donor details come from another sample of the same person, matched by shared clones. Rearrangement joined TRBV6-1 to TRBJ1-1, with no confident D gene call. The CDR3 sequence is CASSGLYGNTEAFF. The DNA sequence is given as TGTGCCAGCAGTGGTTTATACGGGAACACTGAAGCTTTCTTT.